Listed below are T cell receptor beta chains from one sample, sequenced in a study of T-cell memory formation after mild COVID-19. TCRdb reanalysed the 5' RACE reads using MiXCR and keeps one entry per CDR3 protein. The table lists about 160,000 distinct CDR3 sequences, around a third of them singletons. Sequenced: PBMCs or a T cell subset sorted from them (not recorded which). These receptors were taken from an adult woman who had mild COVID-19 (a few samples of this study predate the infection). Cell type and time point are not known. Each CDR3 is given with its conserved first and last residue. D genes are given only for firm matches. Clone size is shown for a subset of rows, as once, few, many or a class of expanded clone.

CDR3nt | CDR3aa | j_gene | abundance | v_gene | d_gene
TGCAGTGCTAGAGATTGGGGACAGGGCAACGTCCTGACTTTC | CSARDWGQGNVLTF | TRBJ2-6 | NA | TRBV20-1 | TRBD1
TGTGCCAGCAGTTACCGCCGGACAGGGGGTATGGATACGCAGTATTTT | CASSYRRTGGMDTQYF | TRBJ2-3 | few | TRBV6-5 | TRBD1
TGTGCCAGCAGCCCCCAGGGCGTGGAATGGCAGTACTTC | CASSPQGVEWQYF | TRBJ2-7 | NA | TRBV3-1 | NA
TGTGCCAGCAGCTTAGGGGTATCCGGGGAGCTGTTTTTT | CASSLGVSGELFF | TRBJ2-2 | NA | TRBV7-9 | NA
TGTGCCACCAGCAGAGAACGTAACACTGAAGCTTTCTTT | CATSRERNTEAFF | TRBJ1-1 | NA | TRBV15 | NA
TGTGCCAGCAGTTTGGACAGGGTCGGCAATGAGCAGTTCTTC | CASSLDRVGNEQFF | TRBJ2-1 | few | TRBV6-5 | TRBD1
TGTGCCAGCAGCTTTGGGCGGGGGCGGGAGACCCAGTACTTC | CASSFGRGRETQYF | TRBJ2-5 | NA | TRBV11-1 | NA
TGTGCCACCAGATCCGCCCTCACAGGGATGGGTAGCGAGCAGTACTTC | CATRSALTGMGSEQYF | TRBJ2-7 | NA | TRBV15 | NA
TGTGCCAGCAGTGATGGGGGACTAGCGTACAAAGAGCAGTTCTTC | CASSDGGLAYKEQFF | TRBJ2-1 | NA | TRBV25-1 | TRBD2
TGCGCCAGCAGCCAAACGGGACAGCCGGACTATGGCTACACCTTC | CASSQTGQPDYGYTF | TRBJ1-2 | few | TRBV4-1 | TRBD1
TGTGCCAGCAGCCCCACTAGCGGGAGAAATACGCAGTATTTT | CASSPTSGRNTQYF | TRBJ2-3 | few | TRBV7-2 | TRBD2
TGCAGTGTTTCGAGAGGGGGGGGAGCTTTCTTT | CSVSRGGGAFF | TRBJ1-1 | few | TRBV20-1 | NA
TGTGCCAGCAGCGGGGACACCGGGTATGGCTACACCTTC | CASSGDTGYGYTF | TRBJ1-2 | NA | TRBV2 | NA
TGCAGCGCCCGTTCGGCGAAAGAGACCCAGTACTTC | CSARSAKETQYF | TRBJ2-5 | NA | TRBV29-1 | NA
TGTGCCAGCAGTGAAACGAAGGGGGCGCATGGGGCCAACGTCCTGACTTTC | CASSETKGAHGANVLTF | TRBJ2-6 | few | TRBV25-1 | TRBD1
TGCAGTGCTAGCCCCCCAGCGGGGGCGGCTGGGGCCAACGTCCTGACTTTC | CSASPPAGAAGANVLTF | TRBJ2-6 | few | TRBV20-1 | TRBD2
TGTGCCAGCAGCGTAGGGCAGGGCACTGAAGCTTTCTTT | CASSVGQGTEAFF | TRBJ1-1 | few | TRBV9 | NA
TGTGCCAGCAGTTTCGACAGGGCCGGCAATCAGCCCCAGCATTTT | CASSFDRAGNQPQHF | TRBJ1-5 | NA | TRBV6-5 | TRBD1
TGTGCCAGCACAAAAAACAATGAGCAGTTCTTC | CASTKNNEQFF | TRBJ2-1 | NA | TRBV6-6 | NA
TGCAGTGCTAGGGAGGTTGAAGCTTTCTTT | CSAREVEAFF | TRBJ1-1 | NA | TRBV20-1 | NA
TGCGCCGGTCTTATCGGCTGCGAGCAGTACTTC | CAGLIGCEQYF | TRBJ2-7 | NA | TRBV4-3 | NA